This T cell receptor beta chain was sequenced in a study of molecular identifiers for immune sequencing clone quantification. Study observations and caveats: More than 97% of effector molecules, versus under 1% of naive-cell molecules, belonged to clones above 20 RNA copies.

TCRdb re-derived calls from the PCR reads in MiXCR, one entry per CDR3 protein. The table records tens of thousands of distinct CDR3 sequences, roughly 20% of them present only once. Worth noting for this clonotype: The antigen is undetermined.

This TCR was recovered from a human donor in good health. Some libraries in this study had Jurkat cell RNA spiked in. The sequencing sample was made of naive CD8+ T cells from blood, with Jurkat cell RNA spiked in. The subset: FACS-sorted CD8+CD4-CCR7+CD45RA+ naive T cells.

CDR3 amino acids: CASSQDLRGYGYTF. CDR3 DNA: TGTGCCAGCAGCCAAGATCTTAGAGGCTATGGCTACACCTTC. The chain carries TRBV14 and TRBJ1-2; no clear D gene. This CDR3 is built from 14 residues. CDR1 and CDR2 (germline): SGHDN, FVKESK. V lost 0 bases, J lost 4 bases, and 9 bases lay in between.